This T cell receptor (beta chain) derives from a study of regulatory T cells in long-lasting Graves disease. Looking at the study overall: The definition of persistent Graves' disease was over 5 years of antithyroid drugs with positive TSH receptor antibodies. Study-level results: Persistent cases favored TRBV28, TRBJ1-2 and TRBJ2-5.

The germline CDR1 and CDR2 sequences are MNHEY and SMNVEV (reference sequence). This CDR3 is built from 13 residues. The germline V and J ends were trimmed by 2 bases and 8 bases, with 9 bases remaining between them. Building of the TCR beta libraries involved iRepertoire HTBI primers and Arm-PCR of CDR3 regions. The authors' processing: In the combined samples, under 80 TRBV and 14 TRBJ segments were identified. TCRdb reprocessed the multiplex PCR reads via MiXCR and lists one record per CDR3 protein. These V and J calls are TCRdb output, not the study's own analysis. The table lists around 460,000 distinct CDR3 sequences, about 22% of them singletons, with roughly 7.7% in the top ten. This clonotype came up a few times. Its target is unknown. Time point in this sample: persistent/refractory GD, antithyroid drugs over 5 years with positive TRAb. PBMCs provided the RNA from which the TCR library was made.

The chain joins TRBV27 to TRBJ1-4, with D uncertain. This specimen consisted of peripheral blood mononuclear cells (PBMCs), obtained when the disease was refractory, from a patient treated with antithyroid drugs. This sequence originates from a female donor with Graves disease. CDR3 nucleotides: TGTGCCAGCAGTTTAGACGGGGAAGAAAAACTGTTTTTT. Protein product: CASSLDGEEKLFF.